One sample yielded the 20 T cell receptor beta chains listed below, sequenced in a study of identical twins. From the 5' RACE reads, TCRdb called clonotypes with MiXCR, one entry per CDR3 protein. The sample shows approximately 600,000 distinct CDR3 sequences, 9.6% of them seen only once. The data also belong to a second study, concerning yellow fever vaccine responses in identical twins.

Sequenced sample: PBMCs. The receptors were sampled from a woman between 18 and 30 years old in good health.

This clonotype was recorded at least ten times. The chain uses TRBV11-2 and TRBJ2-3, with 11 bases matching TRBD2. The ends lost 1 base at V and 3 bases at J; junction bases unmatched: 18. This CDR3 contains 21 residues. Germline V lookup: CDR1 SGHAT, CDR2 FQNNGV. In DNA form, the CDR3 reads TGTGCCAGCAGCTTAGTTTCCCCCCTTCGACTAGCGGGGAGGGGTACAGATACGCAGTATTTT. This encodes CASSLVSPLRLAGRGTDTQYF.

The chain couples TRBV12-3 or TRBV12-4 to TRBJ2-1; perhaps TRBD1 as D (7 bases). V was clipped by 7 bases and J by 8 bases, with 18 bases between them. The CDR3 consists of 14 residues. DNA for the CDR3: TGTGCCAGCAAGTTTGGAGGGGGCCGCGATGAGCAGTTCTTC. Its protein product is CASKFGGGRDEQFF.

Remarks on this clonotype: A much larger clone differs from this one at a single base, so this may be a read error. The genes are TRBV12-3 or TRBV12-4 and TRBJ2-1, with D perhaps TRBD2 (7 bases). The CDR3 is made up of 19 amino acids. In nucleotides, the CDR3 is TGTGCCTGCAGTTTAGCGAGGGGGGCTAGCGGAAGCTCCTACAATGAGCAGTTCTTC. Amino acids: CACSLARGASGSSYNEQFF.

The V gene is TRBV7-3, the J gene TRBJ2-3; 14 bases are a match to TRBD2. Looked up from germline, CDR1 is SGHTA and CDR2 is FQGTGA. Trimming removed 5 bases from V and 5 bases from J; junction bases left unmatched: 6. The CDR3 is 16 residues long. The CDR3 is CASSHGLAGGIDTQYF. CDR3 sequence (DNA): TGTGCCAGCAGCCACGGACTAGCGGGGGGCATAGATACGCAGTATTTT.

The sample holds a few counts of this clonotype. The chain carries TRBV20-1 and TRBJ2-7; 10 positions agree with TRBD2. This CDR3 region has 15 residues. Germline V gives CDR1 DFQATT, CDR2 SNEGSKA (reference sequence). The J segment lost 2 bases and the V segment lost 2 bases, leaving 6 bases of the junction unmatched. The CDR3 reads CSARTGTSATYEQYF. The CDR3 coding sequence is TGCAGTGCTAGAACGGGGACTAGCGCAACCTACGAGCAGTACTTC.

The chain has TRBV2 and TRBJ2-7, with D possibly being TRBD1 (6 bases). Germline V lookup: CDR1 SNHLY, CDR2 FYNNEI. V lost 3 bases, J lost 0 bases, and 12 bases lay in between. The CDR3 runs to 15 residues. The CDR3 spells CASSDDPGVSYEQYF. In DNA form, the CDR3 reads TGTGCCAGCAGTGATGACCCAGGGGTCTCCTACGAGCAGTACTTC.

This chain connects TRBV15 to TRBJ2-5; D is unresolved. The CDR3 extends over 10 amino acids. The germline V gene encodes CDR1 LNHNV and CDR2 YYDKDF (reference sequence). Trimming stripped 7 bases from V and 7 bases from J, with 7 bases between. The CDR3 DNA reads TGTGCCACCATTGGCGGGACCCAGTACTTC. Protein product: CATIGGTQYF.

The gene calls are TRBV5-1 and TRBJ1-3; a possible D gene is TRBD1 (5 bases). Trimming left V 0 bases short and J 0 bases short, with 10 bases between. Per the germline V gene, CDR1 is SGHRS and CDR2 is YFSETQ. The CDR3 is made up of 16 amino acids. CDR3 in DNA: TGCGCCAGCAGCTTGGCCACAGGCCCCTCTGGAAACACCATATATTTT. Its protein product is CASSLATGPSGNTIYF. The variable domain in full, with the rest retrieved from reference TRBV5-1 and TRBJ1-3, is KAGVTQTPRYLIKTRGQQVTLSCSPISGHRSVSWYQQTPGQGLQFLFEYFSETQRNKGNFPGRFSGRQFSNSRSEMNVSTLELGDSALYLCASSLATGPSGNTIYFGEGSWLTVV.

V and J are TRBV7-3 and TRBJ2-1; D gene unclear. V lost 1 base to trimming and J lost 9 bases, with 10 bases between them. The germline CDR1 and CDR2 sequences are SGHTA and FQGTGA. The CDR3 runs 13 residues. The CDR3 sequence: CASSLIWQSEQFF. DNA of the CDR3: TGTGCCAGCAGCTTAATTTGGCAGAGTGAGCAGTTCTTC.

This clonotype was observed a handful of times. The J gene is TRBJ2-7, the V gene TRBV24-1; D call uncertain. The V end lost 5 bases, the J end lost 1 base, and 8 bases lay between the germline ends. The CDR3 loop spans 13 amino acids. Germline lookup yields CDR1 KGHDR and CDR2 SFDVKD. The CDR3 sequence: CATSAEVSYEQYF. As DNA, the CDR3 is TGTGCCACCAGTGCTGAGGTATCCTACGAGCAGTACTTC.

This clonotype was detected a few times. This chain joins TRBV4-3 and TRBJ2-7, with 9 positions matching TRBD1. Germline V lookup: CDR1 LGHNA, CDR2 YSLEER. The CDR3 sequence is 14 residues long. The trim removed 4 bases at V and 4 bases at J, leaving 5 bases unmatched. CDR3 DNA sequence: TGCGCCAGCAGCCCGTACAGGGGGCAGTACGAGCAGTACTTC. This translates into CASSPYRGQYEQYF.

The table lists this clonotype with many counts. The genes are TRBV12-3 or TRBV12-4 and TRBJ2-1; possibly TRBD1 for D (6 bases). V shed 2 bases and J shed 3 bases, with 11 bases lying between them. CDR3 length: 15 residues. Written as DNA, the CDR3 is TGTGCCAGCAGTTTATCAGGGGCGAACTACAATGAGCAGTTCTTC. It translates to CASSLSGANYNEQFF.

V and J are TRBV18 and TRBJ1-6; D might be TRBD1 (5 bases). Germline values: CDR1 KGHSH, CDR2 LQKENI. V gave up 4 bases and J gave up 10 bases, with 17 bases separating them. The CDR3 spans 15 residues. The DNA of the CDR3 is TGTGCCAGCTCACGGGTCGGGGGTTCTGGATCACCCCTCCACTTT. It translates to CASSRVGGSGSPLHF.

This clonotype was counted ten times or more. The V and J genes are TRBV3-1 and TRBJ2-1, with 10 bases aligning to TRBD2. There are 17 residues in the CDR3. Germline-derived CDR1 and CDR2 are LGHDT and YNNKEL (reference sequence). Unmatched junction bases numbered 12, after V lost 4 bases and J lost 6 bases. The CDR3 spells CASSPSGSSSSRNEQFF. The CDR3 nucleotides read TGTGCCAGCAGCCCTAGCGGGAGTAGCTCTTCCCGCAATGAGCAGTTCTTC.

This clonotype was counted ten times or more. This sequence joins TRBV12-3 or TRBV12-4 and TRBJ2-1; TRBD2 is a possible D gene (6 bases). CDR3 length: 15 amino acids. The V end lost 3 bases, the J end lost 0 bases, and 9 bases lay between the germline ends. The CDR3 region is CASSLTGSSYNEQFF. Written as DNA, the CDR3 is TGTGCCAGCAGTTTGACCGGGAGCTCCTACAATGAGCAGTTCTTC.

V is TRBV5-5 and J is TRBJ2-7; 12 bases align to TRBD1. The CDR3 contains 15 residues. The J segment lost 2 bases and the V segment lost 5 bases, leaving 5 bases of the junction unmatched. From germline, CDR1 is SGHKS and CDR2 YYEKEE (reference sequence). CDR3 sequence reads: CASRTGTGGAYEQYF. CDR3 sequence (DNA): TGTGCCAGCAGGACCGGGACAGGGGGCGCCTACGAGCAGTACTTC.

This clonotype was seen ten or more times. The gene calls are TRBV20-1 and TRBJ2-3, with a possible D match to TRBD2 (6 bases). Germline V gene sequence: CDR1 DFQATT, CDR2 SNEGSKA (reference sequence). The CDR3 spans 15 residues. Trimming took off 1 base at V and 1 base at J, with 12 bases between the two ends. The CDR3 DNA follows: TGCAGTGCTAGAGTCCCGGGAGCCGGCACAGATACGCAGTATTTT. This gives the protein CSARVPGAGTDTQYF.

This clonotype was recorded at least ten times. CDR3 DNA sequence: TGTGCCAGCAGCTTGAGACTAGCGGGCCCCATAGGAGATACGCAGTATTTT. Translating gives CASSLRLAGPIGDTQYF. The chain links TRBV11-2 to TRBJ2-3; 10 bases are shared with TRBD2. Germline V lookup: CDR1 SGHAT, CDR2 FQNNGV. V shed 3 bases and J 5 bases; nucleotides not matched to a gene: 11. CDR3 length: 17 residues.

The chain employs TRBV12-3 or TRBV12-4 and TRBJ1-6; 7 positions agree with TRBD1. CDR3 length equals 15 residues. The ends lost 5 bases at V and 4 bases at J; junction bases unmatched: 5. CDR3 region: CASSPGQRYNSPLHF. The DNA of the CDR3 is TGTGCCAGCAGTCCGGGACAGAGATATAATTCACCCCTCCACTTT.

Many counts were recorded for this clonotype. The rearrangement uses TRBV7-9 and TRBJ1-1; no definite D call. Deletions cut 5 bases from V and 0 bases from J, with 10 bases between. The length of the CDR3 is 14 residues. Germline V gene lookup returns CDR1 SEHNR and CDR2 FQNEAQ (reference sequence). CDR3 in DNA: TGTGCCAGCAGCCCCGGGCCCATGAACACTGAAGCTTTCTTT. Translating gives CASSPGPMNTEAFF.